These T cell receptor beta chains were read from a single sample in a study of early T cells in non-severe SARS-CoV-2 infection. TCRdb processed the 5' RACE reads anew with MiXCR; each CDR3 protein has one entry. The profile shows under 60,000 distinct CDR3 sequences, approximately 13% of them singletons. Sequencing used whole blood. These receptor sequences come from an adult who was a healthcare worker with PCR-confirmed SARS-CoV-2 infection or an uninfected control (not recorded which). Both conserved end residues are part of each CDR3. A D gene is named only where the DNA matches it firmly. For some rows the clone size is stated as once, few or many, or as a class when expanded; others skip it.

TRBD1	few	TRBV7-9	TRBJ1-1	CASSQQGGNTEAFF	TGTGCCAGCAGTCAACAGGGGGGGAACACTGAAGCTTTCTTT
NA	NA	TRBV28	TRBJ2-7	CASSSIADPESEEQYF	TGTGCCAGCAGTTCGATAGCGGACCCCGAATCGGAGGAGCAGTACTTC
NA	few	TRBV11-2	TRBJ2-1	CASRGPSRHNEQFF	TGTGCCAGCAGAGGGCCCTCCCGGCACAATGAGCAGTTCTTC
TRBD2	few	TRBV3-1	TRBJ2-3	CASSSRVSGGAKDTQYF	TGTGCCAGCAGCTCCCGTGTTAGCGGGGGGGCAAAAGATACGCAGTATTTT
TRBD1	NA	TRBV5-1	TRBJ1-4	CASSQTGTGGRGANEKLFF	TGCGCCAGCAGCCAGACCGGGACAGGGGGCCGTGGGGCTAATGAAAAACTGTTTTTT
NA	NA	TRBV20-1	TRBJ1-2	CSGQTSGYTF	TGCAGTGGGCAGACTTCTGGCTACACCTTC
NA	few	TRBV5-1	TRBJ2-2	CASSLPAGDTGELFF	TGCGCCAGCAGTTTACCGGCCGGGGACACCGGGGAGCTGTTTTTT
TRBD1	NA	TRBV18	TRBJ2-7	CASSPAGTGEYEQYF	TGTGCCAGCTCACCAGCCGGGACAGGGGAATACGAGCAGTACTTC
TRBD2	few	TRBV7-2	TRBJ2-1	CASSLVGSGGSYNEQFF	TGTGCCAGCAGCTTAGTCGGGAGCGGGGGATCCTACAATGAGCAGTTCTTC
NA	many	TRBV7-9	TRBJ2-1	CASSQATLWEQFF	TGTGCCAGCAGCCAAGCCACCTTATGGGAGCAGTTCTTC
TRBD1	many	TRBV10-3	TRBJ1-5	CAISENEGQGNKPQHF	TGTGCCATCAGTGAAAATGAAGGACAGGGGAATAAGCCCCAGCATTTT
NA	many	TRBV5-1	TRBJ1-1	CASSLAENTEAFF	TGCGCCAGCAGCTTGGCCGAGAACACTGAAGCTTTCTTT
TRBD2	few	TRBV20-1	TRBJ2-7	CSARDASGRAGHEQYF	TGCAGTGCTAGAGATGCTAGCGGGAGGGCCGGGCACGAGCAGTACTTC
NA	NA	TRBV29-1	TRBJ1-1	CSVVKVESNTEAFF	TGCAGCGTTGTCAAAGTTGAATCGAACACTGAAGCTTTCTTT
NA	few	TRBV20-1	TRBJ1-1	CSARDWGNTEAFF	TGCAGTGCTAGAGATTGGGGGAACACTGAAGCTTTCTTT
NA	many	TRBV28	TRBJ2-7	CASSSHGLQADYEQYF	TGTGCCAGCAGCTCCCATGGGCTCCAAGCTGACTACGAGCAGTACTTC
NA	many	TRBV6-4	TRBJ2-1	CASSDKGGSYNEQFF	TGTGCCAGCAGTGACAAAGGGGGCTCCTACAATGAGCAGTTCTTC
NA	many	TRBV20-1	TRBJ2-2	CSATRGPRTGELFF	TGCAGTGCTACCAGGGGACCAAGGACCGGGGAGCTGTTTTTT
NA	many	TRBV6-5	TRBJ1-2	CASSYTGFYGYTF	TGTGCCAGCAGTTACACCGGGTTCTATGGCTACACCTTC
NA	NA	TRBV15	TRBJ2-1	CATSRTDNEQFF	TGTGCCACCAGCAGGACGGATAATGAGCAGTTCTTC
NA	NA	TRBV6-6	TRBJ1-4	CASGHGRTNEKLFF	TGTGCCAGCGGCCACGGACGGACTAATGAAAAACTGTTTTTT
NA	NA	TRBV10-3	TRBJ1-4	CAISERENEKLFF	TGTGCCATCAGTGAGAGGGAAAATGAAAAACTGTTTTTT
NA	few	TRBV29-1	TRBJ2-1	CSVEEGLAPRGNEQFF	TGCAGCGTTGAAGAGGGGCTAGCCCCCCGGGGCAATGAGCAGTTCTTC
NA	NA	TRBV5-1	TRBJ1-2	CASSVSENYGYTF	TGCGCCAGCTCCGTCAGCGAGAACTATGGCTACACCTTC
NA	many	TRBV20-1	TRBJ2-7	CSASDPRTASYEQYF	TGCAGTGCTAGCGACCCCCGGACGGCATCCTACGAGCAGTACTTC
TRBD1	few	TRBV29-1	TRBJ1-2	CSVDSTGVHYGYTF	TGCAGCGTTGATTCGACAGGGGTCCATTATGGCTACACCTTC
TRBD2	many	TRBV11-1	TRBJ2-2	CASSPPGLDNTGELFF	TGTGCCAGCAGCCCTCCGGGACTAGACAACACCGGGGAGCTGTTTTTT
NA	NA	TRBV29-1	TRBJ2-1	CSAGTGTSEFF	TGCAGCGCCGGAACCGGGACATCTGAGTTCTTC
TRBD2	many	TRBV3-1	TRBJ2-3	CASSQDTTSGTDTQYF	TGTGCCAGCAGCCAGGATACGACTAGCGGCACAGATACGCAGTATTTT
NA	NA	TRBV20-1	TRBJ2-7	CSASGSYEQYF	TGCAGTGCTAGTGGATCTTACGAGCAGTACTTC
NA	NA	TRBV12-3/TRBV12-4	TRBJ2-1	CASSPYSRGSYNEQFF	TGTGCCAGCAGCCCCTACAGCAGGGGCTCCTACAATGAGCAGTTCTTC
NA	once	TRBV6-5	TRBJ1-4	CAGSYGRGGTNEKLFF	TGTGCCGGCAGTTACGGCAGGGGCGGTACTAATGAAAAACTGTTTTTT
NA	NA	TRBV29-1	TRBJ1-1	CSATPAGNTEAFF	TGCAGCGCTACGCCCGCGGGGAACACTGAAGCTTTCTTT
TRBD1	few	TRBV6-5	TRBJ2-7	CASSYLGQGNYEQYF	TGTGCCAGCAGTTACTTGGGACAGGGGAACTACGAGCAGTACTTC